A single sample is the source of the 2 T cell receptor beta chains below, sequenced in a study of T cell repertoires in cytomegalovirus infection. Each CDR3 protein is one row after TCRdb ran MiXCR on the reads. The table includes 150,000 to 200,000 distinct CDR3 sequences, 28% detected once. Input material: PBMCs. These TCRs come from a human donor in good health (CMV status not recorded). Some clones in this sample may be carry-over from other donors' samples.

The chain links TRBV4-1 to TRBJ2-7; D not resolved. V lost 0 bases and J lost 4, with 13 bases in between. The germline CDR1 and CDR2 sequences are MGHRA and YSYEKL. This CDR3 has 15 amino acids. The CDR3 DNA is TGCGCCAGCAGCCAAGAATATCGTCGGATTTACGAGCAGTACTTC. It codes for CASSQEYRRIYEQYF.

The chain employs TRBV27 and TRBJ2-7; no reliable D call. Looked up from germline, CDR1 is MNHEY and CDR2 is SMNVEV (reference sequence). Trimming stripped 3 bases from V and 2 bases from J, with 11 bases between. This CDR3 has 14 amino acids. The CDR3 DNA follows: TGTGCCAGCAGTTTTTATCCCAGTCCCTACGAGCAGTACTTC. Translated, it gives CASSFYPSPYEQYF.